The clone carrying this T cell receptor beta chain was seen repeatedly, ten times or more. What it recognizes is unknown. The CDR3 contains 14 residues. Trimming took off 3 bases at V and 8 bases at J, with 14 bases between the two ends. The source of the sample is a study of CD8 T cells in ankylosing spondylitis. Study observations and caveats: Enrichment of disease-linked clones was reportedly significant in matched ankylosing spondylitis synovial fluid. Several highly homologous variants made up a TCR beta motif that seemed to typify ankylosing spondylitis blood. Reactive arthritis synovial fluid and blood previously showed some of these motif variants.

Each TCR beta library was made by quantitative 5'-RACE that incorporated molecular barcodes. Each CDR3 protein gets one entry after TCRdb re-called the 5' RACE reads with MiXCR. In the table there are about 190,000 distinct CDR3 sequences, 10% to 15% of which are singletons. The chain links TRBV12-3 or TRBV12-4 to TRBJ2-1; D is perhaps TRBD1 (5 bases). Sequenced sample: blood, either unsorted or a sorted T cell fraction (not recorded which). This sequence was found in a female donor with ankylosing spondylitis or in good health (not recorded which). This CDR3 reads CASSFFGGRDEQFF. CDR3 bases: TGTGCCAGCAGTTTTTTCGGTGGCAGGGATGAGCAGTTCTTC.